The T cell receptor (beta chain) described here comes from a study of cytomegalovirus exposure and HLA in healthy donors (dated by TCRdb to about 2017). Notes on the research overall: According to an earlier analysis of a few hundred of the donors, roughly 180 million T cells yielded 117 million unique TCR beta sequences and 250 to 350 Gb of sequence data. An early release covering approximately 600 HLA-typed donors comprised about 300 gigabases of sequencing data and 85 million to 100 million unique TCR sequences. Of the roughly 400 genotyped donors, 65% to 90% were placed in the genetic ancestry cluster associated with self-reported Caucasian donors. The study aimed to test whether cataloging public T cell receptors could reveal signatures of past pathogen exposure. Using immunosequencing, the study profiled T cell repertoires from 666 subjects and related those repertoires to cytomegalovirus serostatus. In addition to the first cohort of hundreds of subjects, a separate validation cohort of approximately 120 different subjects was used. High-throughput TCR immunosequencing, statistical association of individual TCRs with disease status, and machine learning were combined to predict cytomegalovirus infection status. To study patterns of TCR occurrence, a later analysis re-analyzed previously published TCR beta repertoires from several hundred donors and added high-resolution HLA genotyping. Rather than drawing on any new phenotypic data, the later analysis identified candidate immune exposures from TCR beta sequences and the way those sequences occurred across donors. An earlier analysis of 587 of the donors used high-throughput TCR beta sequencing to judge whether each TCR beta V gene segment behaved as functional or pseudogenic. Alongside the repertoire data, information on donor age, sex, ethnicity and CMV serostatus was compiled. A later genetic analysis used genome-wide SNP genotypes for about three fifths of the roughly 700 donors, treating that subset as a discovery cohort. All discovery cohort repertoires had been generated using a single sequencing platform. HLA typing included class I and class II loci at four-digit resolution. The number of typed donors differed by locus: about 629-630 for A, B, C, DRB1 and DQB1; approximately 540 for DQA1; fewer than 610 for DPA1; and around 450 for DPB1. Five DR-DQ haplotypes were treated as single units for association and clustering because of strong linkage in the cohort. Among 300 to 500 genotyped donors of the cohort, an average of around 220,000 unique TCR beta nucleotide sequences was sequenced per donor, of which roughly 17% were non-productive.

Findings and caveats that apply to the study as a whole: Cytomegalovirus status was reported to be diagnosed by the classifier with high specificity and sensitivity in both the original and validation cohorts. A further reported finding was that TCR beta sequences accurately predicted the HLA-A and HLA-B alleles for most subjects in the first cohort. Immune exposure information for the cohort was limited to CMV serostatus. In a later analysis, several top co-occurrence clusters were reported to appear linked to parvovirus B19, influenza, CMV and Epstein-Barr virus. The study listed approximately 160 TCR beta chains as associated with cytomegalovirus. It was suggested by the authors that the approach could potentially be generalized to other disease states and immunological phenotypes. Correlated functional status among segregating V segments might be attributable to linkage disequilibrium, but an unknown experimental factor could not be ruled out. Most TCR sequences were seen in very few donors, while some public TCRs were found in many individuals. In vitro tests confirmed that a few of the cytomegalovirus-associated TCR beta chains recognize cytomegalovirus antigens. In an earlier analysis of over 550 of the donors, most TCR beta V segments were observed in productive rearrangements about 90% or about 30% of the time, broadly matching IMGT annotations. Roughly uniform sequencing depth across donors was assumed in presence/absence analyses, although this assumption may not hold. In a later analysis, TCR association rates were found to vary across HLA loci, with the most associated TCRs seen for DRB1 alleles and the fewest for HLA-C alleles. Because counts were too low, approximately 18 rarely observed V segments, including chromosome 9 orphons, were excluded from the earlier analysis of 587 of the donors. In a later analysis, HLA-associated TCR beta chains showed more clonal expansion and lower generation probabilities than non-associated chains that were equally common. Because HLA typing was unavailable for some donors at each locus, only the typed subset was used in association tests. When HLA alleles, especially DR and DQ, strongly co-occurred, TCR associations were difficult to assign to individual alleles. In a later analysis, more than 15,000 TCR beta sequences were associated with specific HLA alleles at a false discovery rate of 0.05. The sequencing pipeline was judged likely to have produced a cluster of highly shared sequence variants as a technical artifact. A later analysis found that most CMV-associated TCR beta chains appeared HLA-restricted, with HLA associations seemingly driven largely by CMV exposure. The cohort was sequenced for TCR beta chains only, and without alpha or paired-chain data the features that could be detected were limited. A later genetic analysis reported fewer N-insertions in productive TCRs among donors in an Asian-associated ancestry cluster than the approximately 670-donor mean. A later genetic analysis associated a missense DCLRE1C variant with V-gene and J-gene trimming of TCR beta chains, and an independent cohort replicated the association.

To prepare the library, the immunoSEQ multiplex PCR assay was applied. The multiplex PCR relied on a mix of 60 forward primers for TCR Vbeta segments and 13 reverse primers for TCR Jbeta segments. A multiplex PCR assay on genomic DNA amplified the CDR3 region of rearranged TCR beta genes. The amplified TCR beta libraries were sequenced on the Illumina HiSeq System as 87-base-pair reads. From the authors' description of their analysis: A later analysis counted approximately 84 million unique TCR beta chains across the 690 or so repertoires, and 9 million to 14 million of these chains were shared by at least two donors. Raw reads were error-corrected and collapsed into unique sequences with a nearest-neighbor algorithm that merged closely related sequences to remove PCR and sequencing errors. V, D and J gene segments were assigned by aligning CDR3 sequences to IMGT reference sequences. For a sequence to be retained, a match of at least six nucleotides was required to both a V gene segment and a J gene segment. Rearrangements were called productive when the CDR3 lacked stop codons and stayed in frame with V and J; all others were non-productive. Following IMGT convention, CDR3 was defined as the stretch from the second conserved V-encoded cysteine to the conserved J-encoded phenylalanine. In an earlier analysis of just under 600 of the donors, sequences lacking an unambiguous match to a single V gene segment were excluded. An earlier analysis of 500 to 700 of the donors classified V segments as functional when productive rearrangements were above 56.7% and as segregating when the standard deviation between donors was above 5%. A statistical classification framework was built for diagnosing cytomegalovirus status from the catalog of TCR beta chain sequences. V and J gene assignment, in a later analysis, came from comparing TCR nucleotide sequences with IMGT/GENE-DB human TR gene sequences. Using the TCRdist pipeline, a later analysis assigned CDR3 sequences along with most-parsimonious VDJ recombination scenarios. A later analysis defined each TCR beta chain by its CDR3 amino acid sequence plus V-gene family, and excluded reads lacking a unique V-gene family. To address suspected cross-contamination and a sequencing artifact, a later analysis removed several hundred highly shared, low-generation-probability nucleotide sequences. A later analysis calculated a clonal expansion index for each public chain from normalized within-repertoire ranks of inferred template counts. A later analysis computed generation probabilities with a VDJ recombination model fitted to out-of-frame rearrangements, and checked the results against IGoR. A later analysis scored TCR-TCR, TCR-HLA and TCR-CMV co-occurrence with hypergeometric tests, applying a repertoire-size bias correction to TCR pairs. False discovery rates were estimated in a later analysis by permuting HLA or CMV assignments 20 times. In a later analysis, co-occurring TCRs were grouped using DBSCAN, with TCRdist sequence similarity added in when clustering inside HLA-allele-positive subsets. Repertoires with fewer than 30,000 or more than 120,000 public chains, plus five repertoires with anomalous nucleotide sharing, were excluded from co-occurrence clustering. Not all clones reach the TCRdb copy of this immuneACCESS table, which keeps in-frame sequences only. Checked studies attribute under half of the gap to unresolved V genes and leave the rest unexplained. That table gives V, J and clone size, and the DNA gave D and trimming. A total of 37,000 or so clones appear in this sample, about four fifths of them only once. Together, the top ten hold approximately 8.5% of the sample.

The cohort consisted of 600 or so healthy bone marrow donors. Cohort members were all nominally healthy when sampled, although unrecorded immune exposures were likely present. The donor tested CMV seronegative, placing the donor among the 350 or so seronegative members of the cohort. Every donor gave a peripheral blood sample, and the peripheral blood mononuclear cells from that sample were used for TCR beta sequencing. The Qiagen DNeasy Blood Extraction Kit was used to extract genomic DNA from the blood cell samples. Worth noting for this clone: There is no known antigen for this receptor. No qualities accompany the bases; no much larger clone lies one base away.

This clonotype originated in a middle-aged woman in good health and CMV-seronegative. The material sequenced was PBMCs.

The nucleotide sequence reads TGCGCCAGCAGGCCGAACGGGGACAAAGAGACCCAGTACTTC. Translated, this gives CASRPNGDKETQYF. The chain is encoded by TRBV5-1 joined to TRBJ2-5; TRBD1 could be the D gene, as 6 bases match. At the junction V is shortened by 5 bases and J by 3 bases, with 14 bases in between. The CDR3 covers 14 residues, taking in both the cysteine and the phenylalanine. Here the CDR3 DNA is all that survives: 42 bases in frame from base 1. Via the germline V gene, CDR1 is SGHRS and CDR2 YFSETQ.